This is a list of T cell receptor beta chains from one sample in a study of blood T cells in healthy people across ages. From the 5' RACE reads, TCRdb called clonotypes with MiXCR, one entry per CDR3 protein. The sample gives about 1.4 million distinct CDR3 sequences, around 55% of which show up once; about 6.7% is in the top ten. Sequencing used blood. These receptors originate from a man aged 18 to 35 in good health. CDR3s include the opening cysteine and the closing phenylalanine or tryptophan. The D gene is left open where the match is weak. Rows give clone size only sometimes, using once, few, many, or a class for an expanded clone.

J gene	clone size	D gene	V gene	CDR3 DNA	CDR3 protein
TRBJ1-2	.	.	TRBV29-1	TGCAGCGTTGAGGGACCGAACCTTCCTAACTATGGCTACACCTTC	CSVEGPNLPNYGYTF
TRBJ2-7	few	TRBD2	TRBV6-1	TGTGCCAGCAGTGAATTATCGCTAGCGGGGTCGGGGGAGCAGTACTTC	CASSELSLAGSGEQYF
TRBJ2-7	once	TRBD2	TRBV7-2	TGTGCCAGCAGCCGAAGCGGGACTAGCGAAAACTACGAGCAGTACTTC	CASSRSGTSENYEQYF
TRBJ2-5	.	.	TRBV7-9	TGTGCCAGCAGCGGGTGGATTTTGGCAGAACAAGAGACCCAGTACTTC	CASSGWILAEQETQYF
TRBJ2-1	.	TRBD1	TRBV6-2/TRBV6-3	TGTGCCAGCAGTTCTCAGGGGGCAGGTTACAATGAGCAGTTCTTC	CASSSQGAGYNEQFF
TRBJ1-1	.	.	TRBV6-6	TGTGCCAGCACCGAAACCAGTGAAGCTTTCTTT	CASTETSEAFF
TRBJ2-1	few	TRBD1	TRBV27	TGTGCCAGCAGTTTATTGACAGGGGTTTCCAATGAGCAGTTCTTC	CASSLLTGVSNEQFF
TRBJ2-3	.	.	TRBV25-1	TGTGCCAACAGTGATACAGGAGACCTCATGGATACGCAGTATTTT	CANSDTGDLMDTQYF
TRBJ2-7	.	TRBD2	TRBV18	TGTGCCAGCTCAGATGGACTAGCGGGGGGAAATGAGCAGTACTTC	CASSDGLAGGNEQYF
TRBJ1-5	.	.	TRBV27	TGTGCCAGCAGTTCGCCTCAAGGTGGGAACAATCAGCCCCAGCATTTT	CASSSPQGGNNQPQHF
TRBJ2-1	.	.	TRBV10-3	TGTGCCATCACGGGGCACCGTTCCTCCTACAATGAGCAGTTCTTC	CAITGHRSSYNEQFF
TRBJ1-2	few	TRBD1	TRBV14	TGTGCCAGCAGAATTTCAGGGGGCGCGTATGGCTACACCTTC	CASRISGGAYGYTF
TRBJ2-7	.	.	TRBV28	TGTGCCAGCACCATGTCCCTAAACTCCTACGAGCAGTACTTC	CASTMSLNSYEQYF
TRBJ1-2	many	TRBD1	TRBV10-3	TGTGCCATCAGTTCCCAATCGGACAGGGTAGACTATGGCTACACCTTC	CAISSQSDRVDYGYTF
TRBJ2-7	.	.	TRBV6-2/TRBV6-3	TGTGCCAGCAGTTATAGTATCGAGGGCGGGTACAATGAGCAGTACTTC	CASSYSIEGGYNEQYF
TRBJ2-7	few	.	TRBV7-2	TGTGCCAGCACCACGGGGTTCGGGACCTACGAGCAGTACTTC	CASTTGFGTYEQYF
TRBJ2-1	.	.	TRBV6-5	TGTGCCAGCAAGATTGGACCGTACAATGAGCAGTTCTTC	CASKIGPYNEQFF
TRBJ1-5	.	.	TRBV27	TGTGCCAGCAGTTTACTGGGGTCACAACTAAACCAGCCCCAGCATTTT	CASSLLGSQLNQPQHF
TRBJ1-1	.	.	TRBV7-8	TGTGCCAGCAGCTTAGCGGGGAAGACCATGAACACTGAAGCTTTCTTT	CASSLAGKTMNTEAFF
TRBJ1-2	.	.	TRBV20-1	TGCAGTGCTAGGGAACTATCTAACTATGGCTACACCTTC	CSARELSNYGYTF
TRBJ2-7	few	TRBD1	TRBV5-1	TGCGCCAGCAGTATGGACAGGGTCTACGAGCAGTACTTC	CASSMDRVYEQYF
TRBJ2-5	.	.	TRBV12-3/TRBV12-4	TGTGCCAGCAGTCCGTCTGGCGGAAAAGAGACCCAGTACTTC	CASSPSGGKETQYF
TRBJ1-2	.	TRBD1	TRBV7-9	TGTGCCAGCAGCTTGCTGACAGGGGGCAACTATGGCTACACCTTC	CASSLLTGGNYGYTF
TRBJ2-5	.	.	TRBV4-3	TGCGCCAGCAGCCCCGAGATACAGGAGACCCAGTACTTC	CASSPEIQETQYF
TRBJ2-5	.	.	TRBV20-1	TGCAGTGCTAACCCCCAGGGGCGTTTTTGGGAGACCCAGTACTTC	CSANPQGRFWETQYF
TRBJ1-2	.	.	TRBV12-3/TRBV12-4	TGTGCCAGCAGTTGGGGATCAGGAAGCTTTAACTATGGCTACACCTTC	CASSWGSGSFNYGYTF
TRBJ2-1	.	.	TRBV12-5	TGTGCTAGTGGTTCGCCTTATGGACAATGGTACAATGAGCAGTTCTTC	CASGSPYGQWYNEQFF
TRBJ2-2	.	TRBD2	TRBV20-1	TGCAGTGCTATAACTAGCGGACCTTCGAACACCGGGGAGCTGTTTTTT	CSAITSGPSNTGELFF
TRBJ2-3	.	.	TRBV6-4	TGTGCCAGCAGTGAATGGGGCGGTTATAGGCCAGATACGCAGTATTTT	CASSEWGGYRPDTQYF
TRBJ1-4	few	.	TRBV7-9	TGTGCCAGCAGCTTAGACGGGGAAACTAATGAAAAACTGTTTTTT	CASSLDGETNEKLFF
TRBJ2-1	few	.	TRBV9	TGTGCCAGCAGCGCGATCCCTTTGGGGAGCTTCTACAATGAGCAGTTCTTC	CASSAIPLGSFYNEQFF
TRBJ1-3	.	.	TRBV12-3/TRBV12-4	TGTGCCAGCAGTTTAGTCCCGGGAGTAAACACCATATATTTT	CASSLVPGVNTIYF
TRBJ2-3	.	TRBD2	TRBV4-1	TGCGCCAGCAGCAAAGATTTTAGCGGGAGCGAGGAGGATACGCAGTATTTT	CASSKDFSGSEEDTQYF
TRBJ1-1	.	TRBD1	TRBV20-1	TGCAGTGCTGGGAAGTACAGGGGCACTGAAGCTTTCTTT	CSAGKYRGTEAFF
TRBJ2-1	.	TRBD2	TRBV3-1	TGTGCCAGCAGCCCCACGCCCGGACTAGTGGTCTTCGAGTTCTTC	CASSPTPGLVVFEFF
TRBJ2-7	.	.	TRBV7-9	TGTGCCAGCAGCCGCTCTGAGGGCGCCTACGAGCAGTACTTC	CASSRSEGAYEQYF
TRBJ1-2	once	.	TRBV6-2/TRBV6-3	TGTGCCAGCAGCCGCCGGGCCGCAGCAGTCTATGGCTACACCTTC	CASSRRAAAVYGYTF